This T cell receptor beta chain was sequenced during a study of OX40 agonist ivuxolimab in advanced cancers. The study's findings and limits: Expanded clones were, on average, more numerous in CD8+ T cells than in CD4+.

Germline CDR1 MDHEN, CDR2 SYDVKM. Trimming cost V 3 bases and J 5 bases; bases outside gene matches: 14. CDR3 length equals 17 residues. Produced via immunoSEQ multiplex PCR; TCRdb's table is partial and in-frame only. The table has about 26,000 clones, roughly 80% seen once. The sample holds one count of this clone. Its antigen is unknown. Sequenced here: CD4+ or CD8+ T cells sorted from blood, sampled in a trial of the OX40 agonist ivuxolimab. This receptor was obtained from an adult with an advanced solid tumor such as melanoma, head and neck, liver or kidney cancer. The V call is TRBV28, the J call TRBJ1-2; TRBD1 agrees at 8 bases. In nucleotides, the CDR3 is TGTGCCAGCAGTTTTTTAGAATTGGCAGGGGGCGCATATGGCTACACCTTC. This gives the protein CASSFLELAGGAYGYTF.